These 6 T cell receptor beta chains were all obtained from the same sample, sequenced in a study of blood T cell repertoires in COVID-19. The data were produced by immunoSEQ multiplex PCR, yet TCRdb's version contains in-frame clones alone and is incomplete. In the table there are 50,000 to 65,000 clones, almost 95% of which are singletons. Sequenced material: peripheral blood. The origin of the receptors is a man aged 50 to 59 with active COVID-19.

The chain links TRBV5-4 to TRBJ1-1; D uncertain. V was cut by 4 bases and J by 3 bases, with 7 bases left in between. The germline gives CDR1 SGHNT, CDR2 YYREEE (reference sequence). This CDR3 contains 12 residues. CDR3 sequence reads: CASSQSDTEAFF. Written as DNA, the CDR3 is TGTGCCAGCAGCCAATCGGACACTGAAGCTTTCTTT. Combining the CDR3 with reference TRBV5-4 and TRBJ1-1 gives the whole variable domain ETGVTQSPTHLIKTRGQQVTLRCSSQSGHNTVSWYQQALGQGPQFIFQYYREEENGRGNFPPRFSGLQFPNYSSELNVNALELDDSALYLCASSQSDTEAFFGQGTRLTVV.

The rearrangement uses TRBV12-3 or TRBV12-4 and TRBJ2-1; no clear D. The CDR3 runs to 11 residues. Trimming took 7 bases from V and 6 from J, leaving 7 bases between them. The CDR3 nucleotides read TGTGCCAGCACCCCCAGCAATGAGCAGTTCTTC. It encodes CASTPSNEQFF.

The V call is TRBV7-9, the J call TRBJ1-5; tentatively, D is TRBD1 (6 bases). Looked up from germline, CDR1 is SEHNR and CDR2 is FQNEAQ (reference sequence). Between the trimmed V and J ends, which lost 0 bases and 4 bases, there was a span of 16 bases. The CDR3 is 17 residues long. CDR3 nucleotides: TGTGCCAGCAGCTTAGCGGGCCCCAGGGGATTTAATCAGCCCCAGCATTTT. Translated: CASSLAGPRGFNQPQHF.

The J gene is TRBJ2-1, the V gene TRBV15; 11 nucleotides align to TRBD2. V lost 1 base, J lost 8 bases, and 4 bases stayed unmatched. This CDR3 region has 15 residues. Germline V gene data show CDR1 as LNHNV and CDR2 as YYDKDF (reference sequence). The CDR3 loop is CATSRGSGRAHEQFF. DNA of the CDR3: TGTGCCACCAGCAGAGGTAGCGGGAGGGCTCATGAGCAGTTCTTC. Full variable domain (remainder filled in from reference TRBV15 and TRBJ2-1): DAMVIQNPRYQVTQFGKPVTLSCSQTLNHNVMYWYQQKSSQAPKLLFHYYDKDFNNEADTPDNFQSRRPNTSFCFLDIRSPGLGDTAMYLCATSRGSGRAHEQFFGPGTRLTVL.

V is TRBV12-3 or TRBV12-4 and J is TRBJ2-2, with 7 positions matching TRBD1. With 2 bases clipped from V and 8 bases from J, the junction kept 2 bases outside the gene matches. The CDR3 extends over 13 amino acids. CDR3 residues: CASSLTGEGELFF. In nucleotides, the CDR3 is TGTGCCAGCAGTTTAACAGGGGAAGGGGAGCTGTTTTTT.

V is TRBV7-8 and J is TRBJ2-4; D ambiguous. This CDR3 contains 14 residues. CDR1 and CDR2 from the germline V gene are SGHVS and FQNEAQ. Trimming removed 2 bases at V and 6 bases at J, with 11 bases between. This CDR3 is CASSLRINGNIQYF. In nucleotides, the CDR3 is TGTGCCAGCAGCTTAAGAATAAACGGAAACATTCAGTACTTC.